This T cell receptor (beta chain) was sequenced during a study of blood T cell repertoires in COVID-19. On the study more broadly: Sites across the United States, Italy and Spain contributed samples from acute and convalescent COVID-19.

This CDR3 has 15 residues. In germline, CDR1 is SGDLS, CDR2 YYNGEE. J gave up 1 base and V 3 bases, and 4 bases lay outside the gene matches. Clones were sequenced by immunoSEQ multiplex PCR, and TCRdb holds only the in-frame ones, with some missing. The repertoire holds under 150,000 clones, with 65% to 90% as singletons. The sample taken for sequencing was peripheral blood. This chain links TRBV9 with TRBJ1-5, with 7 bases matching TRBD1. The source of this sequence is a man aged 80 or over with acute or convalescent COVID-19. The CDR3 here is CASSAQGRSNQPQHF. The CDR3 coding sequence is TGTGCCAGCAGCGCACAGGGGCGAAGCAATCAGCCCCAGCATTTT. The full variable domain, in which reference TRBV9 and TRBJ1-5 provide the parts outside the CDR3, is DSGVTQTPKHLITATGQRVTLRCSPRSGDLSVYWYQQSLDQGLQFLIQYYNGEERAKGNILERFSAQQFPDLHSELNLSSLELGDSALYFCASSAQGRSNQPQHFGDGTRLSIL.